Below, 17 T cell receptor beta chains from the same sample are listed, as sequenced in a study of OX40 agonist ivuxolimab in advanced cancers. Generated by immunoSEQ multiplex PCR, the TCRdb table keeps only in-frame clones and is missing some. The data contain some 64,000 clones, around 93% of them seen just once; the ten biggest clones take up over 20%. The sequencing used CD4+ or CD8+ T cells sorted from blood, collected in a trial of the OX40 agonist ivuxolimab. The receptors come from an adult with an advanced solid tumor such as melanoma, head and neck, liver or kidney cancer.

V and J are TRBV5-1 and TRBJ2-7; maybe TRBD1 (6 bases). The V gene's germline CDR1 is SGHRS and CDR2 YFSETQ. CDR3 length equals 14 residues. V shed 2 bases and J shed 2 bases, with 11 bases lying between them. CDR3 nucleotide sequence: TGCGCCAGCAGCTTCACGACAGGCACCTACGAGCAGTACTTC. The encoded protein is CASSFTTGTYEQYF.

The rearrangement links TRBV4-1 to TRBJ2-2; 8 nucleotides match TRBD2. The germline CDR1 and CDR2 sequences are MGHRA and YSYEKL. The trim removed 3 bases at V and 5 bases at J, leaving 11 bases unmatched. CDR3 length: 17 amino acids. CDR3 bases: TGCGCCAGCAGCCACCTTCATGGCGGGGGGTCGACCGGGGAGCTGTTTTTT. It translates to CASSHLHGGGSTGELFF.

V gene TRBV30 combines with J gene TRBJ1-1; TRBD1 matches at 8 bases. The CDR3 loop spans 13 amino acids. V shed 7 bases, J shed 1 base, and the junction held 5 bases outside the gene matches. CDR1 is GTSNPN and CDR2 is SVGIG in the germline V gene (reference sequence). CDR3 amino acids: CAYRTGRNTEAFF. The CDR3 DNA follows: TGTGCCTATAGGACAGGGAGGAACACTGAAGCTTTCTTT.

The chain carries TRBV6-5 and TRBJ1-3; the D is unclear. The CDR3 loop spans 14 amino acids. Germline V gene sequence: CDR1 MNHEY, CDR2 SVGAGI. The V end lost 2 bases, the J end lost 1 base, and 6 bases lay between the germline ends. The CDR3 here is CASSYRSSGNTIYF. CDR3 nucleotide sequence: TGTGCCAGCAGTTACAGGAGTTCTGGAAACACCATATATTTT.

The chain carries TRBV6-5 and TRBJ1-1; D may be TRBD1 (5 bases). The CDR3 runs 14 residues. V was shortened by 4 bases and J by 3 bases, with 12 bases between the two germline ends. Germline lookup yields CDR1 MNHEY and CDR2 SVGAGI. The CDR3 loop is CASSLGEWDTEAFF. CDR3 DNA: TGTGCCAGCAGTTTAGGGGAATGGGACACTGAAGCTTTCTTT.

This clone was detected once. V is TRBV11-3 and J is TRBJ2-1; 9 nucleotides line up with TRBD2. There are 18 residues in the CDR3. The ends lost 5 bases at V and 2 bases at J; junction bases unmatched: 13. Germline V gene data show CDR1 as SGHNT and CDR2 as YENEEA. The CDR3 spells CASSIAQSIAGAYNEQFF. DNA of the CDR3: TGTGCCAGCAGCATCGCCCAGTCCATAGCGGGAGCCTACAATGAGCAGTTCTTC.

The chain links TRBV28 to TRBJ2-7, with 7 bases matching TRBD1. The CDR3 is made up of 14 amino acids. Per germline, CDR1 MDHEN and CDR2 SYDVKM. After removal of 4 bases from V and 1 base from J, the junction contained 4 bases not matched to a gene. The CDR3 loop reads CASSSTGVSYEQYF. The CDR3 DNA reads as TGTGCCAGCAGTTCAACAGGGGTTTCCTACGAGCAGTACTTC.

The chain employs TRBV11-3 and TRBJ2-1, with 9 bases that match TRBD2. Looked up from germline, CDR1 is SGHNT and CDR2 is YENEEA. The V segment lost 2 bases and the J segment 8 bases; nucleotides outside the gene matches: 7. The length of the CDR3 is 15 residues. CDR3 in amino acids: CASSLFWASGDEQFF. In DNA form, the CDR3 reads TGTGCCAGCAGCTTATTTTGGGCTAGCGGGGATGAGCAGTTCTTC.

This clone was detected a few times. This chain joins TRBV5-5 and TRBJ1-5; D unresolved. CDR3 length equals 15 residues. V gave up 0 bases and J gave up 4 bases, with 11 bases separating them. CDR1 and CDR2 (germline): SGHKS, YYEKEE (reference sequence). Here the CDR3 DNA reads TGTGCCAGCAGCTTGGAGGTCAACTGGAATCAGCCCCAGCATTTT. This gives the protein CASSLEVNWNQPQHF.

The table lists this clone with a count of one. The chain couples TRBV7-3 to TRBJ1-6; D is perhaps TRBD1 (6 bases). Germline loops: CDR1 SGHTA, CDR2 FQGTGA. V shed 3 bases and J shed 6 bases, with 12 bases lying between them. This CDR3 has 15 amino acids. The chain's CDR3 is CASSFTGHGNSPLHF. The CDR3 nucleotides are TGTGCCAGCAGCTTCACAGGGCACGGTAATTCACCCCTCCACTTT.

This chain connects TRBV14 to TRBJ2-1; the D gene is possibly TRBD2 (7 bases). This CDR3 has 13 residues. Germline assignment: CDR1 SGHDN and CDR2 FVKESK. Trimming left V 1 base short and J 9 bases short, with 10 bases between. Here the CDR3 reads CASSQGGGLEQFF. DNA of the CDR3: TGTGCCAGCAGCCAAGGGGGGGGCCTTGAGCAGTTCTTC.

The rearrangement links TRBV27 to TRBJ1-5, with no clear D. This CDR3 has 14 amino acids. Trimming shortened V by 1 base and J by 9 bases, and 13 bases separated the two germline ends. Per the germline V gene, CDR1 is MNHEY and CDR2 is SMNVEV (reference sequence). The CDR3 DNA is TGTGCCAGCAGTTTATTTCGGGGAACGCGGCCCCAGCATTTT. Translated: CASSLFRGTRPQHF.

By share, this clone ranks as medium-sized. The chain joins TRBV30 to TRBJ1-5; no clear D. V was clipped by 5 bases and J by 0 bases, with 14 bases between them. Germline values: CDR1 GTSNPN, CDR2 SVGIG (reference sequence). The CDR3 is 15 amino acids. CDR3 protein: CAWGGENNSNQPQHF. CDR3 coding DNA: TGTGCCTGGGGTGGGGAGAATAATAGCAATCAGCCCCAGCATTTT.

The rearrangement links TRBV28 to TRBJ2-5; D call uncertain. Germline assignment: CDR1 MDHEN and CDR2 SYDVKM. CDR3 size: 12 residues. V lost 2 bases and J lost 1, with 2 bases in between. The CDR3 sequence is CASSLGQETQYF. The CDR3 DNA sequence: TGTGCCAGCAGTTTAGGCCAAGAGACCCAGTACTTC. Supplemented by reference TRBV28 and TRBJ2-5, the full variable domain reads DVKVTQSSRYLVKRTGEKVFLECVQDMDHENMFWYRQDPGLGLRLIYFSYDVKMKEKGDIPEGYSVSREKKERFSLILESASTNQTSMYLCASSLGQETQYFGPGTRLLVL.

This clone was observed a single time. The genes are TRBV6-5 and TRBJ2-3, with D possibly matching TRBD2 (7 bases). With 4 bases removed from V and 2 bases from J, the gap between germline ends came to 13 bases. The germline V gene encodes CDR1 MNHEY and CDR2 SVGAGI. This CDR3 has 15 residues. The CDR3 sequence: CASSFGGGTTDTQYF. As DNA, the CDR3 is TGTGCCAGCAGTTTTGGCGGGGGCACCACAGATACGCAGTATTTT.

The chain recombines TRBV4-1 with TRBJ2-3; possibly TRBD1 for D (7 bases). Trimming cost V 3 bases and J 9 bases, with 16 bases left between them. Germline CDR1 and CDR2: MGHRA and YSYEKL. This CDR3 is 14 amino acids long. CDR3 loop: CASSQRLDRETQYF. The CDR3 bases are TGCGCCAGCAGCCAGCGACTAGACAGGGAAACGCAGTATTTT.

The CDR3 DNA follows: TGTGCCAGCAGCCAATTCCCAGGGAATGTAAACTATGGCTACACCTTC. Translating gives CASSQFPGNVNYGYTF. This chain uses TRBV4-2 with TRBJ1-2; perhaps TRBD1 as D (5 bases). Germline V CDR1 and CDR2: LGHNA, YNFKEQ. The CDR3 runs 16 residues. Trimming cost V 2 bases and J 2 bases, with 15 bases left between them.